This T cell receptor (beta chain) was sequenced in a study of spatial heterogeneity in lung cancer. Study-wide context: Detected sequences consistently included more beta-chain ones than alpha-chain ones. Study conclusions and caveats: How many expanded intratumoral alpha and beta TCRs were present tracked the tumor mutation count, which was a count of nonsynonymous mutations. Ubiquitous nonsynonymous mutations were tracked by counts of ubiquitous expanded TCRs, and regional ones by counts of regional expanded TCRs.

TCRdb ran MiXCR on the 5' RACE reads and lists one entry per CDR3 protein. The sample yields about 2,700 distinct CDR3 sequences, 5% to 7% seen once. Germline CDR1 DFQATT, CDR2 SNEGSKA (reference sequence). The CDR3 is 12 residues long. V dropped 5 bases and J dropped 6 bases, with 11 bases sitting between them. This clonotype appeared many times. Its cognate antigen is unknown. Time point described: sample taken at primary tumor resection. Unsorted whole RNA of tumor, nontumor lung or frozen PBMC was sequenced. This material consisted of lung tumor tissue, taken at surgery. The clonotype was recovered from a male donor with early-stage non-small cell lung cancer. J is TRBJ1-5 and V is TRBV20-1, with D hard to call. CDR3 coding DNA: TGCAGTGCTTTCGGGTACGGTCAGCCCCAGCATTTT. Amino acid sequence: CSAFGYGQPQHF.